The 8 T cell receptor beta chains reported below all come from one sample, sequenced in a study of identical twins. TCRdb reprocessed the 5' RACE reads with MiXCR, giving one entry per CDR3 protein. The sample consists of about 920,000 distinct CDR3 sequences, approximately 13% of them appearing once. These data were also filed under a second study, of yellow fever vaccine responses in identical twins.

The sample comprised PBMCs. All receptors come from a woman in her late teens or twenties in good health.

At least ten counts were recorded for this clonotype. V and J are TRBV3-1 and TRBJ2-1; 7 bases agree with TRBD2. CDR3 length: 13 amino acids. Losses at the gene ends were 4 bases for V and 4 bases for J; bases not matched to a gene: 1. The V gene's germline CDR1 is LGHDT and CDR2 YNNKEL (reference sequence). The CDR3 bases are TGTGCCAGCAGCCGTAGCGGGTACAATGAGCAGTTCTTC. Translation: CASSRSGYNEQFF.

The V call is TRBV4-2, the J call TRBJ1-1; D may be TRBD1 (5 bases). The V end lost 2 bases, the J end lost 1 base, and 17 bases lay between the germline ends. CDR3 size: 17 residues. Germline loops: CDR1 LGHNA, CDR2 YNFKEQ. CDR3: CASSQPGGGRENTEAFF. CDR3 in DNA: TGTGCCAGCAGCCAACCCGGCGGAGGCAGGGAGAACACTGAAGCTTTCTTT.

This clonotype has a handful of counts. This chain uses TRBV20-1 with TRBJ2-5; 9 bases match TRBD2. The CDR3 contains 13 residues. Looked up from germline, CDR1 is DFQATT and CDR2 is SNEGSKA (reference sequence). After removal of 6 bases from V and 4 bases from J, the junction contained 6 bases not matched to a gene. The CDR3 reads CSAATSGPETQYF. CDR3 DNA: TGCAGTGCCGCGACTAGCGGTCCAGAGACCCAGTACTTC.

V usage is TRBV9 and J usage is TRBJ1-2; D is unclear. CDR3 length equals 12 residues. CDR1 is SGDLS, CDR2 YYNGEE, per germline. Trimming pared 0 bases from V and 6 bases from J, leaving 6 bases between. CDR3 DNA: TGTGCCAGCAGCGTAGACGGGGATGGCTACACCTTC. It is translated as CASSVDGDGYTF.

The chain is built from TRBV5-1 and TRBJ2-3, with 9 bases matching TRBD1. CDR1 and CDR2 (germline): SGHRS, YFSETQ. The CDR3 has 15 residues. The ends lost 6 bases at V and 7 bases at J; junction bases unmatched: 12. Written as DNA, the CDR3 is TGCGCCAGCAAGCCTCGGGACAGGGTCCCAAATACGCAGTATTTT. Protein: CASKPRDRVPNTQYF.

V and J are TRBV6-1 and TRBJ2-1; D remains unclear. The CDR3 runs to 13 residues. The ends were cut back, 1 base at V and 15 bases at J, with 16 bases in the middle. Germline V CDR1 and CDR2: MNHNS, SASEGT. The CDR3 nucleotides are TGTGCCAGCAGTGAAGTGGCGGCAGCCATGCGGTTCTTC. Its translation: CASSEVAAAMRFF.

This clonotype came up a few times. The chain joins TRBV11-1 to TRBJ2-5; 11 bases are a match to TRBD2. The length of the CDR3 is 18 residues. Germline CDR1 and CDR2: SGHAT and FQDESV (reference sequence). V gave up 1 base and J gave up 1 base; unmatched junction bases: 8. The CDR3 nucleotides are TGTGCCAGCAGCTTAGTACTAGCGGGGGCCGAACTCCAAGAGACCCAGTACTTC. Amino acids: CASSLVLAGAELQETQYF.

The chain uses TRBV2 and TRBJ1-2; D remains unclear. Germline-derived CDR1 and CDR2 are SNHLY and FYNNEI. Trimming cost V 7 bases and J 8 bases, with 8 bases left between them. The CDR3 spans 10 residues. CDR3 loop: CASTGKGYTF. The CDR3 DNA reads TGTGCCAGCACCGGAAAAGGCTACACCTTC. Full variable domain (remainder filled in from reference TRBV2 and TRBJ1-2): EPEVTQTPSHQVTQMGQEVILRCVPISNHLYFYWYRQILGQKVEFLVSFYNNEISEKSEIFDDQFSVERPDGSNFTLKIRSTKLEDSAMYFCASTGKGYTFGSGTRLTVV.